The 18 T cell receptor beta chains below were found in one sample sequenced in a study of Ad26.COV2.S vaccination and SARS-CoV-2 variants. Treatment reported: 15 to 20 received Ad26.COV2.S at low or high dose, single or two shots; 5 received placebo; per-sample allocation not given. Each sample was drawn 63 days after the first injection (of vaccine or placebo). Libraries were prepared by immunoSEQ multiplex PCR; TCRdb keeps only in-frame clonotypes and omits some of them. The data show about 420,000 clones, over 75% seen once. The specimen comprised peripheral blood, sampled in a trial of Ad26.COV2.S vaccine versus placebo. These receptors came from a person between 18 and 65 years old who received the Ad26.COV2.S COVID-19 vaccine or a placebo.

The chain has TRBV24-1 and TRBJ1-5; D ambiguous. V lost 0 bases and J lost 4, with 6 bases in between. The germline gives CDR1 KGHDR, CDR2 SFDVKD. This CDR3 is built from 14 residues. The DNA of the CDR3 is TGTGCCACCAGTGATTTGACAGAGAATCAGCCCCAGCATTTT. Its translation is CATSDLTENQPQHF.

The rearrangement uses TRBV7-2 and TRBJ1-1; 7 bases line up with TRBD1. CDR3 size: 16 residues. From germline, CDR1 is SGHTA and CDR2 FQGNSA. The junction had 10 bases not matched to a gene; V was cut back by 5 bases and J by 1 base. CDR3 in amino acids: CASSPKNRGGNTEAFF. The CDR3 region has the DNA TGTGCCAGCAGCCCGAAAAACAGGGGAGGGAACACTGAAGCTTTCTTT. Variable domain in full (rest from reference TRBV7-2 and TRBJ1-1): GAGVSQSPSNKVTEKGKDVELRCDPISGHTALYWYRQSLGQGLEFLIYFQGNSAPDKSGLPSDRFSAERTGGSVSTLTIQRTQQEDSAVYLCASSPKNRGGNTEAFFGQGTRLTVV.

The genes are TRBV4-2 and TRBJ1-3; 8 bases fit TRBD1. Germline assignment: CDR1 LGHNA and CDR2 YNFKEQ. The CDR3 spans 17 residues. Trimming cost V 0 bases and J 4 bases; bases outside gene matches: 8. Here the CDR3 DNA reads TGTGCCAGCAGCCAAGATGGTCGGACAGGGACCGGAAACACCATATATTTT. It codes for CASSQDGRTGTGNTIYF.

J is TRBJ1-1 and V is TRBV28; no firm D call. The CDR3 length is 15 residues. Germline V gene data show CDR1 as MDHEN and CDR2 as SYDVKM. Deletions cut 6 bases from V and 4 bases from J, with 18 bases between. This chain's CDR3 is CASSPGVSTRTEAFF. The CDR3 DNA sequence: TGTGCCAGCAGCCCTGGCGTCTCCACTCGCACTGAAGCTTTCTTT.

This chain links TRBV7-6 with TRBJ1-1; D is ambiguous. The CDR3 loop spans 13 amino acids. Germline values: CDR1 SGHVS, CDR2 FNYEAQ. The V and J ends lost 5 bases and 5 bases respectively, with 12 bases between them. CDR3 region: CASSVGLGTEAFF. CDR3 nucleotide sequence: TGTGCCAGCAGCGTTGGACTGGGAACTGAAGCTTTCTTT.

The chain couples TRBV19 to TRBJ2-3, with no clear D. The CDR3 spans 13 residues. The germline CDR1 and CDR2 sequences are LNHDA and SQIVND (reference sequence). V gave up 5 bases and J gave up 3 bases, with 9 bases separating them. CDR3 in amino acids: CASSPFMTDTQYF. CDR3 in DNA: TGTGCCAGTAGTCCTTTCATGACAGATACGCAGTATTTT.

The V gene is TRBV24-1, the J gene TRBJ1-2; D gene unclear. Germline V gene sequence: CDR1 KGHDR, CDR2 SFDVKD. The CDR3 loop spans 12 amino acids. V lost 4 bases and J lost 1, with 3 bases in between. The CDR3 nucleotides read TGTGCCACCAGTGAAAGTAACTATGGCTACACCTTC. Protein sequence: CATSESNYGYTF.

This clone was seen only once. The CDR3 protein is CASSYRTTEAFF. The CDR3 coding sequence is TGTGCCAGCAGCTACAGAACCACTGAAGCTTTCTTT. J is TRBJ1-1 and V is TRBV28; no definite D call. CDR1 MDHEN and CDR2 SYDVKM come from the germline V gene. The CDR3 is 12 residues long. V was trimmed by 6 bases and J by 4 bases, leaving 9 bases between them.

The rearrangement uses TRBV19 and TRBJ1-6; perhaps TRBD1 as D (5 bases). V lost 7 bases to trimming and J lost 5 bases, with 12 bases between them. Germline-derived CDR1 and CDR2 are LNHDA and SQIVND (reference sequence). The CDR3 spans 14 residues. In DNA, the CDR3 is TGTGCCAGTAAGGGGCAGGCGGATAATTCACCCCTCCACTTT. This gives the protein CASKGQADNSPLHF.

The V call is TRBV4-3, the J call TRBJ2-7; TRBD1 matches 7 bases. Germline V gene sequence: CDR1 LGHNA, CDR2 YSLEER. The CDR3 has 15 residues. Germline trimming cut 1 base from V and 6 bases from J; bases unmatched to any gene: 9. CDR3 protein: CASSQVFAAGGEQYF. DNA for the CDR3: TGCGCCAGCAGCCAAGTGTTTGCCGCAGGGGGCGAGCAGTACTTC.

Here the CDR3 DNA reads TGTGCCAGCAGTTTACCGCAGGGAGCCTACGAGCAGTACTTC. Amino acids: CASSLPQGAYEQYF. V usage is TRBV28 and J usage is TRBJ2-7; D could derive from TRBD1 or TRBD2 (5 bases each). From germline, CDR1 is MDHEN and CDR2 SYDVKM. The CDR3 is made up of 14 amino acids. V was cut by 2 bases and J by 2 bases, with 10 bases left in between. Drawing the rest from reference TRBV28 and TRBJ2-7, the complete variable domain is DVKVTQSSRYLVKRTGEKVFLECVQDMDHENMFWYRQDPGLGLRLIYFSYDVKMKEKGDIPEGYSVSREKKERFSLILESASTNQTSMYLCASSLPQGAYEQYFGPGTRLTVT.

The J gene is TRBJ1-5, the V gene TRBV5-8, with a tentative D call TRBD1 (5 bases). This CDR3 has 15 residues. V dropped 0 bases and J dropped 0 bases, with 7 bases sitting between them. CDR1 is SGHTS and CDR2 is YDEGEE in the germline V gene. CDR3 loop: CASSLGQRSNQPQHF. CDR3 nucleotide sequence: TGTGCCAGCAGCTTGGGACAGCGTAGCAATCAGCCCCAGCATTTT.

This chain links TRBV10-3 with TRBJ2-2; 7 nucleotides line up with TRBD1. The V and J ends lost 6 bases and 7 bases, in that order; junction bases with no gene match: 5. This CDR3 contains 13 residues. From germline, CDR1 is ENHRY and CDR2 SYGVKD. This CDR3 reads CAIRGQEIGELFF. The CDR3 DNA follows: TGTGCCATCAGAGGACAGGAGATCGGGGAGCTGTTTTTT.

The chain has TRBV24-1 and TRBJ1-3, with no clear D. Trimming left V 4 bases short and J 2 bases short, with 8 bases between. The length of the CDR3 is 14 residues. Germline V gene sequence: CDR1 KGHDR, CDR2 SFDVKD. The CDR3 region has the DNA TGTGCCACCAGTGAGGGTACTACTGGAAACACCATATATTTT. Translation gives CATSEGTTGNTIYF.

The V call is TRBV4-2, the J call TRBJ2-7; 8 nucleotides agree with TRBD1. In germline, CDR1 is LGHNA, CDR2 YNFKEQ. CDR3 length: 15 residues. Unmatched junction bases numbered 6, after V lost 1 base and J lost 4 bases. As DNA, the CDR3 is TGTGCCAGCAGCCAAGTGGGGGACAGGAAATACGAGCAGTACTTC. Translating it yields CASSQVGDRKYEQYF.

This clone occurred a few times. The chain is built from TRBV19 and TRBJ1-5, with a weak D call TRBD1 (5 bases). Trimming left V 5 bases short and J 6 bases short, with 11 bases between. This CDR3 contains 13 residues. Per germline, CDR1 LNHDA and CDR2 SQIVND (reference sequence). The CDR3 nucleotides are TGTGCCAGTAGTTCGCAGGGCGGTCAGCCCCAGCATTTT. This sequence encodes CASSSQGGQPQHF.

Regarding this clone: The sample contains more than one DNA sequence encoding this CDR3. The chain recombines TRBV14 with TRBJ1-1, with D uncertain. V was trimmed by 1 base and J by 1 base, leaving 4 bases between them. Germline CDR1 reads SGHDN; CDR2 reads FVKESK. The CDR3 covers 13 residues. CDR3 in amino acids: CASSQGQNTEAFF. CDR3 DNA: TGTGCCAGCAGCCAAGGCCAGAACACTGAAGCTTTCTTT.

The J gene is TRBJ2-3, the V gene TRBV30, with TRBD1 matching over 7 bases. Germline-derived CDR1 and CDR2 are GTSNPN and SVGIG (reference sequence). The CDR3 covers 15 residues. The trim removed 2 bases at V and 7 bases at J, leaving 12 bases unmatched. The DNA of the CDR3 is TGTGCCTGGAGTCCGTTGACAGGGAAGTTGTATACGCAGTATTTT. This sequence encodes CAWSPLTGKLYTQYF.